The clone carrying this T cell receptor (beta chain) was recorded at least ten times. Its antigen is as yet unknown. These data belong to a study of T cells after yellow fever vaccination. Conversion of TCR transcripts into cDNA relied on 5'RACE template switching, which added a universal primer site and UMIs. TCRdb ran MiXCR on the 5' RACE reads and lists one entry per CDR3 protein. The sample consists of some 400,000 distinct CDR3 sequences, 6.2% of them appearing once. Germline-derived CDR1 and CDR2 are SGHRS and YFSETQ. J lost 6 bases, V lost 3 bases, and 7 bases had no gene match. The CDR3 length is 15 residues. Study outcomes and limitations: Among primary-vaccination clones, most reappeared after the booster, at 95% to 96% for CD4 and about 90% for CD8.

The rearrangement joins TRBV5-1 to TRBJ2-1, with 9 bases lining up with TRBD1. This sequence originates from a man aged 25 to 40 who received the YFV17D yellow fever vaccine. The specimen was PBMCs, collected 5 days after the yellow fever booster vaccination. CDR3 residues: CASSSTGGSSNEQFF. The CDR3 region has the DNA TGCGCCAGCAGCTCCACAGGGGGCTCAAGCAATGAGCAGTTCTTC.